The clone carrying this T cell receptor (beta chain) was detected only a few times. Its specificity is unknown. This sample stems from a study of T-cell memory formation after mild COVID-19. Whole-study context: The TCR clusters were mostly specific to one donor.

TCRdb re-analysed the 5' RACE reads in MiXCR, keeping a single row per CDR3 protein. The sample yields around 450,000 distinct CDR3 sequences, around 24% seen once. General study findings and limits: Contracting clones, day 15 to 85, had balanced CD4/CD8, and later expanders favored CD4+. Contracting clones localized mainly to CM and EM when CD4+ and mainly to EMRA when CD8+. Pre-infection memory contained some responding clones, which suggested that cross-reactive memory had joined.

The CDR3 is 14 amino acids. The germline V gene encodes CDR1 SGHDT and CDR2 YYEEEE. Trimming stripped 1 base from V and 5 bases from J, with 9 bases between. The material sequenced was PBMCs or a T cell subset sorted from them (not recorded which). This receptor was identified in an adult woman who had mild COVID-19 (a few samples of this study predate the infection). Cell type and time point are not known. This chain uses TRBV5-6 with TRBJ2-2; no clear D. CDR3 residues: CASSLRTGTGELFF. The DNA of the CDR3 is TGTGCCAGCAGCTTGCGTACTGGGACCGGGGAGCTGTTTTTT. Based on the CDR3 plus reference TRBV5-6 and TRBJ2-2, the full variable domain is DAGVTQSPTHLIKTRGQQVTLRCSPKSGHDTVSWYQQALGQGPQFIFQYYEEEERQRGNFPDRFSGHQFPNYSSELNVNALLLGDSALYLCASSLRTGTGELFFGEGSRLTVL.